This paragraph covers one TCR beta chain sequence. The data are from a study of response to subunit inactivated influenza vaccine. V shed 0 bases, J shed 1 base, and the junction held 5 bases outside the gene matches. Looked up from germline, CDR1 is GTSNPN and CDR2 is SVGIG (reference sequence). CDR3 size: 16 residues. TCRdb ran MiXCR on the RT-PCR reads and lists one entry per CDR3 protein. The sample includes hundreds of thousands of distinct CDR3 sequences, roughly 13% of them seen just once. This material consisted of PBMCs from blood, taken 14 to 15 days before vaccination. This clonotype originated in a man over 45 who received an inactivated influenza vaccine. The gene calls are TRBV30 and TRBJ2-2, with 7 bases that match TRBD1. The CDR3 DNA reads TGTGCCTGGAGTGTGACGGGGACAGTGAACACCGGGGAGCTGTTTTTT. It translates to CAWSVTGTVNTGELFF.